A selection of T cell receptor beta chains follows, all from one sample in a study of blood T cell repertoires in COVID-19. The method was immunoSEQ multiplex PCR; TCRdb's version includes in-frame clones alone and lacks a portion of them. The sample shows some 300,000 clones, around 90% of them seen only once. Sequences were obtained from peripheral blood. The receptor set was obtained from a man aged 18 to 35 with active or convalescent COVID-19. The CDR3 runs from the conserved cysteine through the conserved F or W. D genes are given only for firm matches. Clone size is shown for a subset of rows, as once, few, many or a class of expanded clone.

size: -
J: TRBJ2-5
D: -
V: TRBV9
CDR3: CASSVLDSQETQYF
DNA: TGTGCCAGCAGCGTTCTGGACAGCCAAGAGACCCAGTACTTC

size: -
J: TRBJ1-6
D: TRBD1
V: TRBV10-1
CDR3: CASSQARRQGPYNSPLHF
DNA: TGCGCCAGCAGTCAAGCCCGGAGACAGGGTCCCTATAATTCACCCCTCCACTTT

size: -
J: TRBJ1-6
D: TRBD1
V: TRBV9
CDR3: CASSVADTGVSPLHF
DNA: TGTGCCAGCAGCGTAGCTGACACAGGGGTTTCACCCCTCCACTTT

size: -
J: TRBJ1-2
D: -
V: TRBV27
CDR3: CASSLTGVGYGYTF
DNA: TGTGCCAGCAGTTTGACCGGGGTGGGCTATGGCTACACCTTC

size: -
J: TRBJ1-6
D: TRBD1
V: TRBV7-8
CDR3: CASSPPGTANSPLHF
DNA: TGTGCCAGCAGCCCCCCCGGGACAGCTAATTCACCCCTCCACTTT

size: -
J: TRBJ2-7
D: -
V: TRBV19
CDR3: CASSRRRDDPYEQYF
DNA: TGTGCCAGTAGTAGGAGGCGGGACGACCCCTACGAGCAGTACTTC

size: few
J: TRBJ1-1
D: TRBD1
V: TRBV19
CDR3: CASSEGQGKTEAFF
DNA: TGTGCCAGTAGTGAGGGACAGGGGAAGACTGAAGCTTTCTTT

size: -
J: TRBJ2-1
D: -
V: TRBV5-1
CDR3: CASSSPNDSKQFF
DNA: TGCGCCAGCAGTTCCCCCAATGACTCGAAGCAGTTCTTC

size: -
J: TRBJ2-7
D: TRBD1
V: TRBV18
CDR3: CASSPEGQGAASGQYF
DNA: TGTGCCAGCTCACCCGAAGGACAGGGGGCGGCAAGCGGGCAGTACTTC

size: once
J: TRBJ1-2
D: TRBD1
V: TRBV10-3
CDR3: CAISESGQGAGSLYGYTF
DNA: TGTGCCATCAGTGAGTCTGGACAGGGGGCGGGTAGCCTCTATGGCTACACCTTC

size: -
J: TRBJ1-3
D: -
V: TRBV5-1
CDR3: CASSPTVGNTIYF
DNA: TGCGCCAGCAGTCCAACAGTCGGAAACACCATATATTTT

size: -
J: TRBJ1-1
D: TRBD1
V: TRBV10-3
CDR3: CAISGLQGRTEAFF
DNA: TGTGCCATCAGTGGGTTACAGGGGCGGACTGAAGCTTTCTTT

size: once
J: TRBJ1-1
D: -
V: TRBV19
CDR3: CASIQPGYTEAFF
DNA: TGTGCCAGTATCCAACCGGGGTACACTGAAGCTTTCTTT

size: -
J: TRBJ2-7
D: TRBD1
V: TRBV29-1
CDR3: CSVAPGTDLRQYF
DNA: TGCAGCGTCGCCCCCGGGACAGATTTAAGGCAGTACTTC

size: -
J: TRBJ2-1
D: -
V: TRBV28
CDR3: CASGGLADYNEQFF
DNA: TGTGCCAGCGGGGGGCTAGCGGATTACAATGAGCAGTTCTTC

size: -
J: TRBJ2-7
D: TRBD2
V: TRBV6-5
CDR3: CASSYRGLGLHEQYF
DNA: TGTGCCAGCAGTTACCGGGGACTAGGTTTACACGAGCAGTACTTC

size: -
J: TRBJ1-5
D: -
V: TRBV7-9
CDR3: CASSLEGVYQPQHF
DNA: TGTGCCAGCAGCTTAGAAGGAGTCTATCAGCCCCAGCATTTT

size: -
J: TRBJ1-6
D: TRBD1
V: TRBV28
CDR3: CASSYLTGGINSPLHF
DNA: TGTGCCAGCAGTTACCTGACAGGGGGCATTAATTCACCCCTCCACTTT

size: -
J: TRBJ1-2
D: -
V: TRBV7-2
CDR3: CASSLRFRGFRDGYTF
DNA: TGTGCCAGCAGCTTACGTTTCAGGGGCTTTAGGGATGGCTACACCTTC

size: -
J: TRBJ2-4
D: TRBD2
V: TRBV3-1/TRBV3-2
CDR3: CASSPRLAGENIQYF
DNA: TGTGCCAGCAGCCCCCGACTAGCGGGGGAAAACATTCAGTACTTC

size: -
J: TRBJ1-1
D: -
V: TRBV11-2
CDR3: CASSLGPGEGEAFF
DNA: TGTGCCAGCAGCTTAGGTCCAGGGGAGGGTGAAGCTTTCTTT

size: -
J: TRBJ1-4
D: -
V: TRBV7-8
CDR3: CASSDKEKLFF
DNA: TGTGCCAGCAGCGACAAAGAAAAACTGTTTTTT